Following are 13 T cell receptor beta chains from one sample sequenced in a study of CD8+ T cells in alopecia areata. It was cDNA, reverse transcribed from extracted RNA, that served as the sequencing template. This table comes from immunoSEQ multiplex PCR, and its TCRdb copy is limited to in-frame clones, with some not included. This table holds about 140,000 clones, roughly 50% found once. This sample's treatment: oral pan-JAK inhibitor, 5-10 mg twice daily. The sample consisted of CD8+ T cells sorted from blood, taken at week 4, from a patient treated with tofacitinib. These receptors all come from a human donor with alopecia areata.

This rearrangement joins TRBV4-1 to TRBJ2-3; 7 bases match TRBD2. In germline, CDR1 is MGHRA, CDR2 YSYEKL. This CDR3 is 16 amino acids long. J gave up 2 bases and V 0 bases, and 5 bases lay outside the gene matches. CDR3 sequence: CASSQDPAGTTDTQYF. CDR3 coding DNA: TGCGCCAGCAGCCAAGATCCAGCGGGGACCACAGATACGCAGTATTTT.

This clone has a handful of counts. The rearrangement uses TRBV20-1 and TRBJ2-2; D possibly corresponds to TRBD1 (6 bases). The germline V gene encodes CDR1 DFQATT and CDR2 SNEGSKA (reference sequence). This CDR3 has 11 amino acids. V was trimmed by 6 bases and J by 7 bases, leaving 9 bases between them. CDR3 loop: CSAQGGGELFF. Here the CDR3 DNA reads TGCAGTGCACAGGGCGGCGGGGAGCTGTTTTTT.

This clone has a handful of counts. This chain connects TRBV30 to TRBJ2-7, with D perhaps given as TRBD1 or TRBD2 (7 bases each). The CDR3 has 12 residues. Germline V lookup: CDR1 GTSNPN, CDR2 SVGIG (reference sequence). Deletions cut 8 bases from V and 3 bases from J, with 14 bases between. The CDR3 region is CAASGGDYEQYF. CDR3 DNA: TGTGCCGCCTCAGGGGGGGACTACGAGCAGTACTTC. Together with reference TRBV30 and TRBJ2-7, the CDR3 gives the full variable domain: SQTIHQWPATLVQPVGSPLSLECTVEGTSNPNLYWYRQAAGRGLQLLFYSVGIGQISSEVPQNLSASRPQDRQFILSSKKLLLSDSGFYLCAASGGDYEQYFGPGTRLTVT.

The chain combines TRBV4-1 with TRBJ2-1, with D maybe TRBD2 (6 bases). Germline CDR1 reads MGHRA; CDR2 reads YSYEKL. The CDR3 has 14 residues. V shed 3 bases and J shed 2 bases, with 8 bases lying between them. The CDR3 nucleotides read TGCGCCAGCAGCCAGCGGGAAACCTACAATGAGCAGTTCTTC. Residues: CASSQRETYNEQFF.

This chain connects TRBV15 to TRBJ2-3; D might be TRBD1 or TRBD2, each matching 5 bases. V dropped 0 bases and J dropped 1 base, with 5 bases sitting between them. The CDR3 covers 14 residues. Germline-derived CDR1 and CDR2 are LNHNV and YYDKDF (reference sequence). Here the CDR3 reads CATSREGGTDTQYF. DNA for the CDR3: TGTGCCACCAGCAGAGAGGGGGGCACAGATACGCAGTATTTT. The full variable domain, with the rest looked up from reference TRBV15 and TRBJ2-3, is DAMVIQNPRYQVTQFGKPVTLSCSQTLNHNVMYWYQQKSSQAPKLLFHYYDKDFNNEADTPDNFQSRRPNTSFCFLDIRSPGLGDTAMYLCATSREGGTDTQYFGPGTRLTVL.

The gene calls are TRBV13 and TRBJ2-7; no clear D gene. V was shortened by 0 bases and J by 6 bases, with 18 bases between the two germline ends. Per the germline V gene, CDR1 is PRHDT and CDR2 is FYEKMQ (reference sequence). This CDR3 has 16 residues. CDR3 DNA: TGTGCCAGCAGCTTAGGAATGCGTGGCATTCTTTCCGAGCAGTACTTC. It codes for CASSLGMRGILSEQYF.

The chain couples TRBV25-1 to TRBJ1-2, with D possibly being TRBD1 (6 bases). Germline V gives CDR1 MGHDK, CDR2 SYGVNS. V lost 5 bases, J lost 4 bases, and 11 bases lay in between. The CDR3 runs to 13 residues. The CDR3 reads CASSPDRFYGYTF. The CDR3 nucleotides are TGTGCCAGCAGTCCGGACAGATTCTATGGCTACACCTTC.

This clone was picked up a small number of times. The CDR3 loop is CAISDNTDTQYF. The DNA for the CDR3 is TGTGCCATCAGTGATAACACAGATACGCAGTATTTT. The chain employs TRBV10-3 and TRBJ2-3; D unclear. Trimming took 3 bases from V and 2 from J, leaving 3 bases between them. This CDR3 is built from 12 residues. Germline CDR1 and CDR2: ENHRY and SYGVKD.

The genes are TRBV7-8 and TRBJ1-5; D is possibly TRBD1 (5 bases). The CDR3 covers 15 residues. Trimming removed 2 bases from V and 4 bases from J, with 12 bases in between. Germline-derived CDR1 and CDR2 are SGHVS and FQNEAQ. CDR3 sequence reads: CASSLNQGGNQPQHF. The CDR3 bases are TGTGCCAGCAGCTTAAACCAGGGTGGTAATCAGCCCCAGCATTTT.

V and J are TRBV29-1 and TRBJ1-2, with 8 nucleotides matching TRBD1. The CDR3 has 16 amino acids. Germline V gene sequence: CDR1 SQVTM, CDR2 ANQGSEA. The trim removed 0 bases at V and 8 bases at J, leaving 14 bases unmatched. The CDR3: CSVEDQAVQGARGYTF. CDR3 in DNA: TGCAGCGTTGAAGATCAGGCTGTCCAGGGGGCGCGAGGCTACACCTTC.

The gene calls are TRBV29-1 and TRBJ1-4, with no clear D. In germline, CDR1 is SQVTM, CDR2 ANQGSEA. The CDR3 is 13 residues long. Trimming cost V 4 bases and J 0 bases, with 6 bases left between them. The CDR3 coding sequence is TGCAGCGTTGTAAGTGCAACTAATGAAAAACTGTTTTTT. Its protein product is CSVVSATNEKLFF.

This rearrangement joins TRBV6-6 to TRBJ2-7; D not certain. Trimming took off 7 bases at V and 0 bases at J, with 4 bases between the two ends. CDR1 MNHNY and CDR2 SVGAGI come from the germline V gene (reference sequence). The length of the CDR3 is 11 residues. In DNA form, the CDR3 reads TGTGCCAGCACTGCCTCCTACGAGCAGTACTTC. Its translation is CASTASYEQYF.

This clone was detected ten times or more. J is TRBJ2-1 and V is TRBV13, with 13 nucleotides matching TRBD2. This CDR3 is 15 amino acids long. Trimming at V came to 5 bases and at J to 7 bases, leaving 5 bases not matched to a gene. CDR1 PRHDT and CDR2 FYEKMQ come from the germline V gene (reference sequence). The CDR3 DNA follows: TGTGCCAGCAGCCACACTAGCGGGGGGGCAAATGAGCAGTTCTTC. Its translation is CASSHTSGGANEQFF.